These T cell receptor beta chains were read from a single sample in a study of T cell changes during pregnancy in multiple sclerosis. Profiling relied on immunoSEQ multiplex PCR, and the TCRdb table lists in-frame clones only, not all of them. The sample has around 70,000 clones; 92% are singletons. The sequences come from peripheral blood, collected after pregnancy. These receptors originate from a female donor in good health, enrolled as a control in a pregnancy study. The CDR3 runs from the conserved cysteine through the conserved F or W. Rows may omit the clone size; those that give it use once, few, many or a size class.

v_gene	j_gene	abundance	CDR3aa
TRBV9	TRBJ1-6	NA	CASSVGGGLSSPLHF
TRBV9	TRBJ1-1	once	CASSPWTGGAGTEAFF
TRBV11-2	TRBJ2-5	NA	CASSPGSVETQYF
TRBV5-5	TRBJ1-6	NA	CASSLAYDRGLVFSPLHF
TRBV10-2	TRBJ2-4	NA	CASSLGGNIQYF
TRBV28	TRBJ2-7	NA	CASRGTGTYEQYF
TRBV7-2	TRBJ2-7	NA	CASSFSLGGRAYEQYF
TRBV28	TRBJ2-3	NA	CASSYFSGIYTDTQYF
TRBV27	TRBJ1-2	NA	CASSLFAPGPNYGYTF
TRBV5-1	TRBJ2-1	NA	CASSPQGQSSYNEQFF
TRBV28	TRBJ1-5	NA	CASSPPTGRSNQPQHF
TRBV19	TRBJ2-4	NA	CASSITGVTGNIQYF
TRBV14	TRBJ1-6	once	CASRQGRTHSPLHF
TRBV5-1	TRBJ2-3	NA	CASSLSGTDTQYF
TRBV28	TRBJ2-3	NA	CASRRGSTDTQYF
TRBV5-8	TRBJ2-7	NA	CASSKGSPWGVEQYF
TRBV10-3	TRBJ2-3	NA	CATLGQGMADTQYF
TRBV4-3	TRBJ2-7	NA	CASSQERGIYEQYF
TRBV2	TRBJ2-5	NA	CASNGLAGVGNQETQYF
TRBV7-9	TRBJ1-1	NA	CASSFPGGEAFF
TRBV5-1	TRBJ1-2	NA	CASSETGMTNYGYTF
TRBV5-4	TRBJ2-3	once	CASRPHGGTDTQYF
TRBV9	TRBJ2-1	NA	CASSTSGGSYNEQFF
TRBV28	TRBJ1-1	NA	CASSLLGPGVTLTEAFF
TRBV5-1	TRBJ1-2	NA	CASSDPTGIGLGYTF
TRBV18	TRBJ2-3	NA	CASGGLAGVPDTQYF
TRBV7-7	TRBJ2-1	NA	CASSPITGYNEQFF
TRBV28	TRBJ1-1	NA	CASSLSSSEAFF
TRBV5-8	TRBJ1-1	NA	CASSWQGNTEAFF
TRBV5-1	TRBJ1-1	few	CASSLAYRNTEAFF
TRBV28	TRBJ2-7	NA	CASTVGQTYEQYF
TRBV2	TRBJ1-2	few	CASTPGLYGYTF
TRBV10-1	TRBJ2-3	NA	CASSGGSADTQYF
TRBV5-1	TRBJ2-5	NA	CASTHLGLQETQYF
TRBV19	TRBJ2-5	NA	CASSMPSGAGTQYF
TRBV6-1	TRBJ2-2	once	CASSVQGTGELFF
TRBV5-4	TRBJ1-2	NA	CASSFNFGYTF
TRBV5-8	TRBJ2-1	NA	CASSAPGILDEQFF
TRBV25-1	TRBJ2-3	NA	CASSDPLRGRYDTQYF
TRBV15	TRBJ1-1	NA	CAIWGQSNTEAFF
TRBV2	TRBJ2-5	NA	CASRAGPETQYF
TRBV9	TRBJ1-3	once	CASSEARGVRNTIYF
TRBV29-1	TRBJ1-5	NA	CSAISVPNQPQHF
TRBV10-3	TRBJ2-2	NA	CATDRAGGFSGELFF
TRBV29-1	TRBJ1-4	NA	CSVRGRLYEKLFF
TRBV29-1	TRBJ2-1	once	CSALAGVYNEQFF
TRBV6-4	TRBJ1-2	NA	CASRAGQGPYGYTF
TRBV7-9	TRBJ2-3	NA	CASSFRGGELDTQYF
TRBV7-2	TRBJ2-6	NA	CASSLWSSGANVLTF
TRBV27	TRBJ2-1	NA	CASSSRTGIKSSYNEQFF
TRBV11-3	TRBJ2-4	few	CASSPGRENIQYF
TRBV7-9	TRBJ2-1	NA	CASSLSESSYNEQFF
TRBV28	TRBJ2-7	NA	CASSSTIILEQYF
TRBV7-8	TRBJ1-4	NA	CASSYYINNEKLFF
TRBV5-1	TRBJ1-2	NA	CASRTGINYGYTF